The 9 T cell receptor beta chains given below trace back to one sample, sequenced in a study of post-analysis software for immune sequencing data. Whole-study findings and limits: TRBV5-6, TRBV5-1 and TRBV20-1 were among 4 or 5 TRBV segments more frequent in patients than controls.

These receptors' antigens are unknown. The TCR beta cDNA libraries contained unique molecular identifiers. TCRdb analysed the PCR reads with MiXCR anew, one entry per CDR3 protein. The table shows about 820,000 distinct CDR3 sequences, with approximately 57% occurring only once. Sequenced sample: blood. These receptor sequences come from a girl aged 10-17 years with multiple sclerosis.

This clonotype has only a few counts. V and J are TRBV29-1 and TRBJ2-3; D possibly uses TRBD1 or TRBD2 (5 bases each). The CDR3 runs to 15 residues. The V and J ends lost 4 bases and 0 bases respectively, with 14 bases between them. In germline, CDR1 is SQVTM, CDR2 ANQGSEA. The CDR3 is CSVGSWGSSTDTQYF. The CDR3, as DNA: TGCAGCGTTGGGAGTTGGGGGTCTAGCACAGATACGCAGTATTTT.

The V call is TRBV24-1, the J call TRBJ2-1; unclear D gene. This CDR3 has 13 amino acids. CDR1 is KGHDR and CDR2 is SFDVKD in the germline V gene. V was shortened by 4 bases and J by 4 bases, with 7 bases between the two germline ends. DNA of the CDR3: TGTGCCACCAGTGACCCAATTTACAATGAGCAGTTCTTC. Its translation is CATSDPIYNEQFF.

This sequence joins TRBV5-5 and TRBJ2-7, with 9 bases lining up with TRBD1. V was pared by 1 base and J by 5 bases, with 4 bases of the junction left unmatched. CDR3 length equals 14 residues. Per germline, CDR1 SGHKS and CDR2 YYEKEE (reference sequence). CDR3 DNA: TGTGCCAGCAGCTTGTGGACAGGGGTGAACGAGCAGTACTTC. Translated: CASSLWTGVNEQYF.

This chain joins TRBV7-9 and TRBJ2-6, with D unresolved. The CDR3 has 18 residues. The ends were cut back, 1 base at V and 0 bases at J, with 13 bases in the middle. CDR1 SEHNR and CDR2 FQNEAQ come from the germline V gene (reference sequence). The CDR3 here is CASSLDPPHGSGANVLTF. In nucleotides, the CDR3 is TGTGCCAGCAGCTTAGATCCCCCGCACGGCTCTGGGGCCAACGTCCTGACTTTC.

This clonotype was seen a few times. The genes are TRBV7-9 and TRBJ2-1; 10 nucleotides agree with TRBD2. Germline CDR1 and CDR2: SEHNR and FQNEAQ (reference sequence). V lost 5 bases and J lost 2; bases outside the gene matches: 18. This CDR3 contains 20 residues. The CDR3 sequence is CASSRVKGSGGPLTYNEQFF. In nucleotides, the CDR3 is TGTGCCAGCAGCCGCGTTAAGGGTAGCGGGGGGCCGCTTACCTACAATGAGCAGTTCTTC.

This rearrangement joins TRBV12-5 to TRBJ2-7; D possibly uses TRBD1 or TRBD2 (5 bases each). CDR1 is LGHNT, CDR2 FRNRAP, per germline. V lost 7 bases, J lost 0 bases, and 13 bases lay in between. CDR3 length equals 14 residues. The CDR3 protein is CASASGPFSYEQYF. CDR3 sequence (DNA): TGTGCTAGTGCGTCGGGACCCTTCTCCTACGAGCAGTACTTC.

This chain connects TRBV5-1 to TRBJ2-1; tentatively, D is TRBD1 or TRBD2 (5 bases each). V was shortened by 4 bases and J by 2 bases, with 13 bases between the two germline ends. The CDR3 has 15 residues. Looked up from germline, CDR1 is SGHRS and CDR2 is YFSETQ. This chain's CDR3 is CASSTPGRTYNEQFF. In DNA form, the CDR3 reads TGCGCCAGCAGCACCCCGGGACGGACCTACAATGAGCAGTTCTTC.

The table lists this clonotype with a few counts. The V and J genes are TRBV20-1 and TRBJ2-3, with D uncertain. The germline gives CDR1 DFQATT, CDR2 SNEGSKA (reference sequence). The CDR3 has 14 amino acids. Trimming took 3 bases from V and 0 from J, leaving 10 bases between them. In DNA form, the CDR3 reads TGCAGTGCTAGCCGTCTAGGAAGCACAGATACGCAGTATTTT. It specifies CSASRLGSTDTQYF.

The DNA of the CDR3 is TGTGCCAGCAGCTTCCCTCTAGAGCCGAACAATGAGCAGTTCTTC. Translated: CASSFPLEPNNEQFF. V usage is TRBV11-2 and J usage is TRBJ2-1; no definite D call. The CDR3 length is 15 residues. Trimming stripped 3 bases from V and 5 bases from J, with 14 bases between. Germline loops: CDR1 SGHAT, CDR2 FQNNGV.